The 21 T cell receptor beta chains reported below all come from one sample, sequenced in a study of T cell changes during pregnancy in multiple sclerosis. Measured with immunoSEQ multiplex PCR; TCRdb has only the in-frame clones, and not every one. The sample comprises around 30,000 clones, approximately 90% of which are singletons, and approximately 6.2% rests with the top ten. The specimen comprised CD8+ T cells from peripheral blood mononuclear cells, sampled before pregnancy. The source is a female donor with multiple sclerosis, enrolled in a pregnancy study.

This clone was seen more than once but under ten times. CDR3 bases: TGTGCCAGCAGCTTAGTCGGGTCCTACGAGCAGTACTTC. Translating gives CASSLVGSYEQYF. The rearrangement uses TRBV11-2 and TRBJ2-7, with no clear D. The CDR3 sequence is 13 residues long. Germline assignment: CDR1 SGHAT and CDR2 FQNNGV. Trimming took 1 base from V and 1 from J, leaving 5 bases between them.

The chain carries TRBV7-2 and TRBJ2-7; no clear D gene. CDR1 and CDR2 from the germline V gene are SGHTA and FQGNSA. CDR3 length: 14 amino acids. Trimming removed 0 bases at V and 5 bases at J, with 11 bases between. The CDR3 sequence: CASSLASELDEQYF. The CDR3 DNA sequence: TGTGCCAGCAGCTTAGCGTCCGAGCTAGACGAGCAGTACTTC.

The chain links TRBV2 to TRBJ1-3; a weak D match, TRBD1 (6 bases). Germline V gene sequence: CDR1 SNHLY, CDR2 FYNNEI. The V end lost 11 bases, the J end lost 1 base, and 24 bases lay between the germline ends. The CDR3 extends over 17 amino acids. CDR3 nucleotide sequence: TGTGCCCTCAAGGGGGTCGAGACAGGCAAATCTGGAAACACCATATATTTT. Translating it yields CALKGVETGKSGNTIYF.

The V call is TRBV11-2, the J call TRBJ2-7, with unresolved D. With 2 bases removed from V and 3 bases from J, the gap between germline ends came to 8 bases. Per the germline V gene, CDR1 is SGHAT and CDR2 is FQNNGV. CDR3 length equals 13 residues. For the CDR3, the DNA is TGTGCCAGCAGCTTACTAATTTTCTACGAGCAGTACTTC. Its protein product is CASSLLIFYEQYF.

The sample holds one count of this clone. This chain uses TRBV6-1 with TRBJ1-4; 7 bases map to TRBD1. V lost 3 bases and J lost 8; bases outside the gene matches: 12. CDR1 and CDR2 (germline): MNHNS, SASEGT. The CDR3 runs 16 residues. The CDR3 region has the DNA TGTGCCAGCAGTGACCGCCTTGGGACAGAAAGGGAAAAACTGTTTTTT. Its translation is CASSDRLGTEREKLFF.

V gene TRBV19 combines with J gene TRBJ2-1; TRBD2 aligns across 11 bases. V lost 3 bases, J lost 7 bases, and 5 bases stayed unmatched. There are 15 residues in the CDR3. Germline assignment: CDR1 LNHDA and CDR2 SQIVND (reference sequence). The CDR3 nucleotides are TGTGCCAGTAGTATCGGACTAGCGGGTTGGAATGAGCAGTTCTTC. It codes for CASSIGLAGWNEQFF.

Written as DNA, the CDR3 is TGTGCCAGCAGCTCCCGGGAACGGGACAATGAGCAGTTCTTC. It specifies CASSSRERDNEQFF. The chain recombines TRBV7-9 with TRBJ2-1; perhaps TRBD2 as D (5 bases). V shed 4 bases and J shed 5 bases, with 12 bases lying between them. The CDR3 length is 14 residues. Germline V CDR1 and CDR2: SEHNR, FQNEAQ (reference sequence).

A few counts support this clone. Written as DNA, the CDR3 is TGTGCCAGCAGCTCAACGACAGGGGTGAAAGCTGAAGCTTTCTTT. Protein sequence: CASSSTTGVKAEAFF. V is TRBV7-9 and J is TRBJ1-1, with 8 positions matching TRBD1. Germline V CDR1 and CDR2: SEHNR, FQNEAQ (reference sequence). V gave up 4 bases and J gave up 6 bases; unmatched junction bases: 10. The CDR3 length is 15 residues.

V is TRBV25-1 and J is TRBJ2-7; TRBD1 agrees at 8 bases. V lost 5 bases, J lost 5 bases, and 8 bases stayed unmatched. Germline CDR1 is MGHDK and CDR2 is SYGVNS. The CDR3 contains 14 residues. This CDR3 reads CASSTTGEWNEQYF. The DNA for the CDR3 is TGTGCCAGCAGTACGACAGGGGAGTGGAACGAGCAGTACTTC.

The chain combines TRBV25-1 with TRBJ1-1, with 7 bases aligning to TRBD1. V lost 3 bases to trimming and J lost 8 bases; unmatched junction nucleotides: 15. The V gene's germline CDR1 is MGHDK and CDR2 SYGVNS. The CDR3 spans 16 residues. In DNA form, the CDR3 reads TGTGCCAGCAGTGAGGGTCGGAGGGGGCGGGTCCGCGAAGCTTTCTTT. It is translated as CASSEGRRGRVREAFF.

This clone is labeled as medium-sized (0.01 to 0.1%). The genes are TRBV25-1 and TRBJ2-7; no definite D call. There are 13 residues in the CDR3. The germline V and J ends were trimmed by 5 bases and 1 base, with 9 bases remaining between them. Germline lookup yields CDR1 MGHDK and CDR2 SYGVNS. The CDR3 region has the DNA TGTGCCAGCAGTCTTCCGTATTCCTACGAGCAGTACTTC. Translation gives CASSLPYSYEQYF.

The chain combines TRBV19 with TRBJ1-1; 7 bases align to TRBD1. CDR1 and CDR2 (germline): LNHDA, SQIVND (reference sequence). J lost 0 bases, V lost 8 bases, and 6 bases had no gene match. This CDR3 has 14 amino acids. This CDR3 is CASGETGMNTEAFF. The CDR3 DNA sequence: TGTGCCAGTGGGGAGACAGGGATGAACACTGAAGCTTTCTTT.

The CDR3 spells CASSLGALGTQYF. The CDR3 DNA is TGTGCCAGCAGTTTAGGGGCTTTGGGGACCCAGTACTTC. The chain has TRBV27 and TRBJ2-5; TRBD1 might be the D (5 bases). This CDR3 region has 13 residues. The V gene lost 2 bases and the J gene lost 7 bases, with 11 bases spanning the gap. Per germline, CDR1 MNHEY and CDR2 SMNVEV (reference sequence).

The rearrangement joins TRBV27 to TRBJ1-1, with D possibly TRBD1 on 6 matching bases. CDR1 and CDR2 (germline): MNHEY, SMNVEV (reference sequence). The CDR3 consists of 16 residues. Trimming pared 5 bases from V and 0 bases from J, leaving 16 bases between. The CDR3 DNA reads TGTGCCAGCAGTCCCCTAAGGGGACAAATGAACACTGAAGCTTTCTTT. Its translation is CASSPLRGQMNTEAFF.

This sequence joins TRBV20-1 and TRBJ2-1; tentative D call: TRBD1 (6 bases). Germline V gene data show CDR1 as DFQATT and CDR2 as SNEGSKA (reference sequence). The germline V and J ends were trimmed by 1 base and 8 bases, with 6 bases remaining between them. CDR3 length: 11 amino acids. This chain's CDR3 is CSARGGHEQFF. For the CDR3, the DNA is TGCAGTGCTAGAGGGGGGCATGAGCAGTTCTTC.

This clone was counted many times. The chain carries TRBV7-9 and TRBJ1-5, with a possible D match to TRBD1 (5 bases). Trimming left V 4 bases short and J 0 bases short, with 10 bases between. CDR3 size: 15 residues. CDR1 is SEHNR, CDR2 FQNEAQ, per germline (reference sequence). CDR3 loop: CASSSIDSSNQPQHF. The CDR3 region has the DNA TGTGCCAGCAGCTCGATCGACAGTAGCAATCAGCCCCAGCATTTT.

The chain is built from TRBV29-1 and TRBJ2-7; 7 positions agree with TRBD2. The ends lost 6 bases at V and 6 bases at J; junction bases unmatched: 14. The CDR3 contains 14 residues. Germline V gene lookup returns CDR1 SQVTM and CDR2 ANQGSEA. The CDR3 sequence: CSVAGLGFLGEQYF. The CDR3 nucleotides are TGCAGCGTCGCCGGACTAGGTTTCTTGGGCGAGCAGTACTTC.

The chain joins TRBV11-2 to TRBJ2-1, with D possibly being TRBD2 (5 bases). CDR1 is SGHAT, CDR2 FQNNGV, per germline. With 7 bases removed from V and 5 bases from J, the gap between germline ends came to 15 bases. There are 14 residues in the CDR3. CDR3 amino acids: CASTLREIHNEQFF. CDR3 in DNA: TGTGCCAGCACCCTTAGGGAGATCCACAATGAGCAGTTCTTC.

The chain links TRBV6-5 to TRBJ1-2; 7 bases match TRBD1. This CDR3 is 11 amino acids long. Trimming took 6 bases from V and 7 from J; bases not matched to a gene: 2. Germline V gene data show CDR1 as MNHEY and CDR2 as SVGAGI. In DNA, the CDR3 is TGTGCCAGCAGAACAGGGGTTGGCTACACCTTC. It encodes CASRTGVGYTF.

V and J are TRBV21-1 and TRBJ2-1; the table assigns TRBD2, which was not confirmed against the DNA. TRBV21-1 is noted as a pseudogene. This CDR3 is 17 amino acids long. The CDR3 reads CASKHFHGLAGYNEQFF. The DNA for the CDR3 is TGTGCCAGCAAACACTTCCATGGATTGGCGGGGTACAATGAGCAGTTCTTC.

The V and J genes are TRBV7-3 and TRBJ2-3; 9 nucleotides align to TRBD2. Germline V gene sequence: CDR1 SGHTA, CDR2 FQGTGA. The V gene end was trimmed by 4 bases and the J gene end by 5 bases; junction bases not matched to a gene: 10. The CDR3 contains 16 residues. The CDR3 DNA is TGTGCCAGCAGCTCCATCCGGACTAGCGTTCAAGATACGCAGTATTTT. Its protein is CASSSIRTSVQDTQYF.